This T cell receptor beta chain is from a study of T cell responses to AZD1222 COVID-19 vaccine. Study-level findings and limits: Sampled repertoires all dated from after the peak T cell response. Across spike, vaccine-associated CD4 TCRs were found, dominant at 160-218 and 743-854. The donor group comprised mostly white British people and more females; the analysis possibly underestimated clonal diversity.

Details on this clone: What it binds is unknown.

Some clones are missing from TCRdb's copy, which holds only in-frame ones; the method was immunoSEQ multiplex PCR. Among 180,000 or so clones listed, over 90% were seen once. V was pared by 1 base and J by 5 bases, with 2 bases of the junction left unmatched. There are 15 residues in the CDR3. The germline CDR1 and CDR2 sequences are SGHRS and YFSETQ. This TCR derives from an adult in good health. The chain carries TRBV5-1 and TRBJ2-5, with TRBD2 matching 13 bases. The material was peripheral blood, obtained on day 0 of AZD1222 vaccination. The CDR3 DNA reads TGCGCCAGCAGCTTGCGGACTAGCGGGGGCGAGACCCAGTACTTC. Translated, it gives CASSLRTSGGETQYF.